This T cell receptor beta chain was found in a study of blood T cells in healthy people across ages. V was shortened by 6 bases and J by 7 bases, with 10 bases between the two germline ends. Germline CDR1 reads SQVTM; CDR2 reads ANQGSEA. The CDR3 is made up of 12 amino acids. In its sample, this clonotype was seen a few times. With a J-beta primer mix and a sample-barcoded 5' primer, a second PCR ran roughly 7 to 11 cycles. TCRdb re-derived calls from the 5' RACE reads in MiXCR, one entry per CDR3 protein. Of hundreds of thousands of distinct CDR3 sequences in the sample, around a fifth were seen once.

This receptor was taken from a man between 65 and 80 years old in good health. This sequence joins TRBV29-1 and TRBJ2-6; D ambiguous. The sequenced material came from blood. The CDR3 region has the DNA TGCAGCGTAAAGTTCGCTGCCAACGTCCTGACTTTC. Its translation is CSVKFAANVLTF.